The rows below give T cell receptor beta chains drawn from one sample of a study of cytomegalovirus exposure and HLA in healthy donors. Here immunoSEQ multiplex PCR was the method, and the copy in TCRdb shows in-frame clones only, minus some. Of about 150,000 clones listed, around 80% are singletons. The sequenced material came from PBMCs. These TCRs come from a woman in her 50s in good health and CMV-seropositive. Each CDR3 is given with its conserved first and last residue. The order of the fields is V gene, D gene, clone size, J gene, CDR3 protein, CDR3 DNA. A D gene is named only where the DNA matches it firmly. Clone size is given for some rows only: seen once, a few or many times, or a class if the clone is expanded.

V gene: TRBV6-1
D gene: TRBD1
clone size: -
J gene: TRBJ1-2
CDR3 protein: CASSLWTGGGYTF
CDR3 DNA: TGTGCCAGCAGTCTATGGACAGGTGGAGGCTACACCTTC

V gene: TRBV28
D gene: TRBD2
clone size: -
J gene: TRBJ2-1
CDR3 protein: CASIVGGSGGNEQFF
CDR3 DNA: TGTGCCAGCATAGTAGGTGGTAGCGGGGGCAATGAGCAGTTCTTC

V gene: TRBV5-1
D gene: -
clone size: -
J gene: TRBJ2-6
CDR3 protein: CASSLGSASGANVLTF
CDR3 DNA: TGCGCCAGCAGCTTGGGCAGTGCCTCTGGGGCCAACGTCCTGACTTTC

V gene: TRBV7-2
D gene: TRBD1
clone size: -
J gene: TRBJ2-3
CDR3 protein: CASSFTSGTGATDTQYF
CDR3 DNA: TGTGCCAGCAGCTTCACTTCCGGGACAGGGGCTACAGATACGCAGTATTTT

V gene: TRBV28
D gene: TRBD1
clone size: -
J gene: TRBJ1-3
CDR3 protein: CASRRTGVSSGNTIYF
CDR3 DNA: TGTGCCAGCAGGCGGACAGGGGTAAGCTCTGGAAACACCATATATTTT

V gene: TRBV11-2
D gene: TRBD1
clone size: -
J gene: TRBJ1-1
CDR3 protein: CASSSRGVNTEAFF
CDR3 DNA: TGTGCCAGCAGCTCCAGGGGGGTGAACACTGAAGCTTTCTTT

V gene: TRBV25-1
D gene: TRBD1
clone size: -
J gene: TRBJ1-2
CDR3 protein: CASSVPGQSYGYTF
CDR3 DNA: TGTGCCAGCAGTGTACCGGGACAGAGCTATGGCTACACCTTC

V gene: TRBV9
D gene: -
clone size: -
J gene: TRBJ1-4
CDR3 protein: CASSVDRVNEKLFF
CDR3 DNA: TGTGCCAGCAGCGTAGACAGGGTGAATGAAAAACTGTTTTTT

V gene: TRBV27
D gene: -
clone size: -
J gene: TRBJ1-4
CDR3 protein: CASRQTRGGEKLFF
CDR3 DNA: TGTGCCAGCAGACAGACACGGGGGGGTGAAAAACTGTTTTTT

V gene: TRBV9
D gene: TRBD1
clone size: -
J gene: TRBJ2-6
CDR3 protein: CASSVTGTGALPANVLTF
CDR3 DNA: TGTGCCAGCAGCGTAACCGGGACAGGGGCCCTCCCGGCCAACGTCCTGACTTTC

V gene: TRBV27
D gene: -
clone size: once
J gene: TRBJ2-7
CDR3 protein: CASSLDRRGEQYF
CDR3 DNA: TGTGCCAGCAGTTTAGACAGGCGAGGCGAGCAGTACTTC

V gene: TRBV6-1
D gene: -
clone size: once
J gene: TRBJ1-5
CDR3 protein: CASSGGFGQPQHF
CDR3 DNA: TGTGCCAGCAGTGGAGGCTTCGGGCAGCCCCAGCATTTT

V gene: TRBV5-1
D gene: TRBD1
clone size: -
J gene: TRBJ2-1
CDR3 protein: CASGQASYNEQFF
CDR3 DNA: TGCGCCAGCGGACAGGCCTCCTACAATGAGCAGTTCTTC

V gene: TRBV25-1
D gene: TRBD2
clone size: -
J gene: TRBJ2-1
CDR3 protein: CASSPQDSGEGSYNEQFF
CDR3 DNA: TGTGCCAGCAGTCCACAGGACTCGGGGGAGGGCTCCTACAATGAGCAGTTCTTC

V gene: TRBV7-8
D gene: -
clone size: once
J gene: TRBJ1-2
CDR3 protein: CASSPQGGGIYGYTF
CDR3 DNA: TGTGCCAGCAGCCCCCAAGGTGGAGGAATCTATGGCTACACCTTC

V gene: TRBV18
D gene: TRBD1
clone size: -
J gene: TRBJ2-7
CDR3 protein: CASSQYDISTGAEQYF
CDR3 DNA: TGTGCCAGCTCACAATACGATATAAGTACAGGGGCCGAGCAGTACTTC

V gene: TRBV28
D gene: TRBD1
clone size: -
J gene: TRBJ1-2
CDR3 protein: CASSPPGQANYGYTF
CDR3 DNA: TGTGCCAGCAGTCCCCCCGGACAGGCTAACTATGGCTACACCTTC

V gene: TRBV7-9
D gene: -
clone size: -
J gene: TRBJ2-3
CDR3 protein: CASSFSISTDTQYF
CDR3 DNA: TGTGCCAGCAGCTTTAGTATAAGCACAGATACGCAGTATTTT